This note documents a single T cell receptor beta chain sequence. Here immunoSEQ multiplex PCR was the method, and the copy in TCRdb shows in-frame clones only, minus some. Among around 74,000 clones listed, around 98% were seen once. This specimen comes from a study of Tregs in tolerant kidney transplant recipients. V lost 0 bases to trimming and J lost 0 bases, with 3 bases between them. Germline CDR1 SGHTA, CDR2 FQGNSA. The CDR3 extends over 14 amino acids. The specimen was CD4+ T cells from blood, collected before the transplant. The rearrangement uses TRBV7-2 and TRBJ2-1; D unresolved. This sequence was found in a human donor who received a combined kidney and bone marrow transplant. The CDR3 nucleotides are TGTGCCAGCAGCTTAGCTAGCTCCTACAATGAGCAGTTCTTC. Its translation: CASSLASSYNEQFF.